The rows below give T cell receptor beta chains drawn from one sample of a study of T cell changes during pregnancy in multiple sclerosis. The assay was immunoSEQ multiplex PCR, and TCRdb's table has in-frame clones only and misses some. Among around 60,000 clones listed, about 93% were seen once. Sequencing was performed on CD4+ T cells from peripheral blood mononuclear cells, taken before pregnancy. The receptors here all came from a female donor with multiple sclerosis, enrolled in a pregnancy study. Both conserved end residues are part of each CDR3. D genes are given only for firm matches. Clone size is given for some rows only: seen once, a few or many times, or a class if the clone is expanded.

clone_size j_call d_call v_call cdr3_nt cdr3_aa
. TRBJ1-1 . TRBV11-2 TGTGCCAGCAGCCAGGGACTGGGGGGTACTGAAGCTTTCTTT CASSQGLGGTEAFF
. TRBJ2-1 TRBD2 TRBV14 TGTGCCAGCAGCCAATCCCGACCGGTCCTAGCGGGAGACAGTGAGCAGTTCTTC CASSQSRPVLAGDSEQFF
. TRBJ1-5 . TRBV19 TGTGCCAGTAATGGACAGTTGAATCAGCCCCAGCATTTT CASNGQLNQPQHF
. TRBJ2-7 . TRBV6-5 TGTGCCAGTACGCTCACAGGGTCCTACGAGCAGTACTTC CASTLTGSYEQYF
. TRBJ2-5 TRBD2 TRBV6-1 TGTGCCACCCTAGCGGGAGGGCCTCAAGAGACCCAGTACTTC CATLAGGPQETQYF
. TRBJ2-3 . TRBV7-2 TGTGCCAGCGCCGGAGGGGGCTCAGATACGCAGTATTTT CASAGGGSDTQYF
. TRBJ2-1 TRBD2 TRBV9 TGTGCCAGCAGCGTAGTTCTAGCGGGAGAGAACCATGAGCAGTTCTTC CASSVVLAGENHEQFF
once TRBJ1-2 . TRBV28 TGTGCCAGCGGGCCGGCCTATGGCTACACCTTC CASGPAYGYTF
once TRBJ2-7 TRBD1 TRBV5-6 TGTGCCAGCAGCTTGCTCGGGACAGGGCATTACTACGAGCAGTACTTC CASSLLGTGHYYEQYF
. TRBJ2-1 TRBD2 TRBV29-1 TGCAGCGTTGAAGGAAGTCTAGGGCGCGGGAGCTCCTACAATGAGCAGTTCTTC CSVEGSLGRGSSYNEQFF
. TRBJ1-3 . TRBV6-1 TGTGCCAGCCAGGTGTCCGGAAACACCATATATTTT CASQVSGNTIYF
once TRBJ2-6 . TRBV4-1 TGCGCCAGCAGCCAAGAATCCCCAGGGGGGAGCTCTGGGGCCAACGTCCTGACTTTC CASSQESPGGSSGANVLTF
. TRBJ2-1 . TRBV5-6 TGTGCCAGCAGCGGGGCAGTTTCTTTTTACAATGAGCAGTTCTTC CASSGAVSFYNEQFF
. TRBJ1-1 TRBD1 TRBV27 TGTGCCAGCAGTTTATCGACAGGGCTCTTCCCTGAAGCTTTCTTT CASSLSTGLFPEAFF
. TRBJ1-3 TRBD1 TRBV5-4 TGTGCCAGCAGCTTGGGTCAGGGGGAAGGAAACACCATATATTTT CASSLGQGEGNTIYF
. TRBJ2-7 TRBD1 TRBV18 TGTGCCAGCTCACCAGCACAGGGGGCCTACGAGCAGTACTTC CASSPAQGAYEQYF
few TRBJ2-2 TRBD2 TRBV2 TGTGCCAGCGGGGGCAGACTAGCGGGGGGTAATGGGGAGCTGTTTTTT CASGGRLAGGNGELFF
. TRBJ1-1 . TRBV7-9 TGTGCCAGCACCCCGGGCGGGCGGGACACTGAAGCTTTCTTT CASTPGGRDTEAFF
. TRBJ1-4 . TRBV19 TGTGCCAGTAGTATAGTTTTTTCCAGGGGCGACGAAAAACTGTTTTTT CASSIVFSRGDEKLFF
. TRBJ1-2 . TRBV4-3 TGCGCCAGCAGCCAAGCTCCGGGGGGCAACTATGGCTACACCTTC CASSQAPGGNYGYTF
. TRBJ2-4 TRBD2 TRBV28 TGTGCCAGCAGTCCTTTAGCGGGAGGCCGTTCCAAAAACATTCAGTACTTC CASSPLAGGRSKNIQYF
few TRBJ1-2 . TRBV27 TGTGCCAGCAGTTTATCCCGGGATTCCTATGGCTACACCTTC CASSLSRDSYGYTF
. TRBJ1-2 . TRBV10-3 TGTGCCATCAGACTAGACAAGTACTATGGCTACACCTTC CAIRLDKYYGYTF
. TRBJ2-7 TRBD1 TRBV18 TGTGCCAGCTCACCCGGGACAGGGGGTAGGCGCGAGCAGTACTTC CASSPGTGGRREQYF
. TRBJ1-4 TRBD1 TRBV4-3 TGCGCCAGCAGCCAGGACGGGACAGGAGTAGAAAAACTGTTTTTT CASSQDGTGVEKLFF
. TRBJ1-5 TRBD1 TRBV6-1 TGTGCCAGCAGTGAATTGGACAGGGTGAGCAATCAGCCCCAGCATTTT CASSELDRVSNQPQHF
. TRBJ1-1 . TRBV7-9 TGTGCCAGCAGACAGATCAAAAGGAACACTGAAGCTTTCTTT CASRQIKRNTEAFF
. TRBJ1-2 . TRBV7-9 TGTGCCAGCAGCCTCCGTGTTGGGGCCAACTATGGCTACACCTTC CASSLRVGANYGYTF
. TRBJ2-1 TRBD2 TRBV7-8 TGTGCCAGCAGCTTAGGGCGCGGGAGGCCACCCTTTTCCTACAATGAGCAGTTCTTC CASSLGRGRPPFSYNEQFF
. TRBJ2-1 TRBD2 TRBV5-4 TGTGCCAGCAGCTTGGTCTCCCTAGCGGGAAATGTGAATGAGCAGTTCTTC CASSLVSLAGNVNEQFF
. TRBJ2-7 . TRBV7-2 TGTGCCAGCAGCGCCCCGGGAGAATTATACGAGCAGTACTTC CASSAPGELYEQYF
. TRBJ1-2 . TRBV10-1 TGCGCCAGCAGCAGGGAAGGGTTTAGATTTCAGGGCTACACCTTC CASSREGFRFQGYTF
. TRBJ2-4 TRBD2 TRBV5-1 TGCGCCAGCAGCCAACAAGCGGGGGCCGGGGCCAAAAACATTCAGTACTTC CASSQQAGAGAKNIQYF
. TRBJ2-2 TRBD2 TRBV9 TGTGCCAGCAGCATCCCGACTAGCTTCGGTTCCGGGGAGCTGTTTTTT CASSIPTSFGSGELFF
few TRBJ1-1 . TRBV19 TGTGCCAGTAGTATGCGGAGCACTGAAGCTTTCTTT CASSMRSTEAFF
. TRBJ2-3 TRBD1 TRBV10-1 TGCGCCAGCCCGAGGGGGACAGGGCCGTATTTT CASPRGTGPYF
once TRBJ1-1 . TRBV11-2 TGTGCCAGCAGCTTGGAGGGTCTGGGCACTGAAGCTTTCTTT CASSLEGLGTEAFF
. TRBJ2-3 . TRBV13 TGTGCCAGCAGCTTCGCACTAGCCTCGGGTTTTGTTCCCACCCACGGGGCAGATACGCAGTATTTT CASSFALASGFVPTHGADTQYF
. TRBJ1-5 TRBD1 TRBV7-8 TGTGCCAGCAGCTTAGGGCAGGGGGCGCGTTCGAATCAGCCCCAGCATTTT CASSLGQGARSNQPQHF
. TRBJ1-3 . TRBV5-1 TGCGCCAGCAGCTTGGACGGGAACGGAAACACCATATATTTT CASSLDGNGNTIYF
few TRBJ2-1 . TRBV19 TGTGCCAGTAGTATATCCCCGGGAAGGAATGAGCAGTTCTTC CASSISPGRNEQFF
. TRBJ2-7 . TRBV2 TGTGCCAGCAGTCCACGGACAGTCTCCTACGAGCAGTACTTC CASSPRTVSYEQYF
once TRBJ1-2 . TRBV18 TGTGCCAGCTCACCTCCACAGAACTATGGCTACACCTTC CASSPPQNYGYTF
. TRBJ2-1 TRBD2 TRBV4-3 TGCGCCAGCAGCCAAGGCCCGGGACTAGCGGTACCCGTCTCCTACAATGAGCAGTTCTTC CASSQGPGLAVPVSYNEQFF
. TRBJ1-4 . TRBV4-3 TGCGCCAGCAGCCCGCGGGGGGTTGCAACTAATGAAAAACTGTTTTTT CASSPRGVATNEKLFF
. TRBJ1-2 . TRBV6-1 TGTGCCAGCAGTGAAAGTAGACAGAACTATGGCTACACCTTC CASSESRQNYGYTF
. TRBJ2-5 TRBD2 TRBV9 TGTGCCAGCAGCTCACACGGGACTAGCGGTTATGTACCACAAGAGACCCAGTACTTC CASSSHGTSGYVPQETQYF
. TRBJ2-1 TRBD1 TRBV7-3 TGTGCCAGCAGCTTAAGGGGGGGGACAGGGGTCAATGAGCAGTTCTTC CASSLRGGTGVNEQFF
. TRBJ2-3 . TRBV14 TGTGCCAGCAGCCAAGCTCGGACTATAAACACAGATACGCAGTATTTT CASSQARTINTDTQYF